The T cell receptor beta chain under discussion was sequenced for a study of blood T cell repertoires in COVID-19. V lost 4 bases and J lost 9; bases outside the gene matches: 6. Germline CDR1 MNHEY, CDR2 SVGAGI. The CDR3 covers 13 residues. Assay used: immunoSEQ multiplex PCR; TCRdb lists only in-frame clones, some missing. The repertoire holds 35,000 to 50,000 clones, with about 88% as singletons. The sequence came from a human donor in a cohort sampled during active COVID-19. The chain couples TRBV6-5 to TRBJ1-1; 9 bases agree with TRBD1. Sequenced sample: peripheral blood. For the CDR3, the DNA is TGTGCCAGCAGTTTAGGACAGGGGACCCAAGCTTTCTTT. It specifies CASSLGQGTQAFF.